Presented here are 30 T cell receptor beta chains from one specimen sequenced in a study of T cells in Graves' hyperthyroidism and ophthalmopathy. RNA transcripts gave rise to amplified TCR beta CDR3 regions. First-round RT-PCR targeting the TCR CDR3 was performed with the HTBI primer set. TCRdb reprocessed the multiplex PCR reads via MiXCR and lists one record per CDR3 protein. The sample contains roughly 550,000 distinct CDR3 sequences, more than 15% of which appear only once. The sequenced sample consisted of blood. The receptor source for this set is a woman aged 25-40 years with Graves' ophthalmopathy.

The chain combines TRBV4-3 with TRBJ2-1; maybe TRBD2 (6 bases). Germline values: CDR1 LGHNA, CDR2 YSLEER. This CDR3 is 14 amino acids long. V was shortened by 4 bases and J by 4 bases, with 11 bases between the two germline ends. The CDR3 DNA reads as TGCGCCAGCAGCCCAGAGGGGACTTACAATGAGCAGTTCTTC. This sequence encodes CASSPEGTYNEQFF.

The sample holds a few counts of this clonotype. A much larger clone differs from this one at a single base, so this may be a read error. The rearrangement links TRBV6-2 or TRBV6-3 to TRBJ2-7, with a possible D match to TRBD1 (6 bases). The germline CDR1 and CDR2 sequences are MNHEY and SVGEGT. The CDR3 spans 13 residues. Trimming removed 5 bases at V and 4 bases at J, with 12 bases between. The CDR3 nucleotides read TGTGCCAGCAGTACGGACAGTCTATACGAGCAGTACTTC. Protein product: CASSTDSLYEQYF.

The V call is TRBV7-6, the J call TRBJ2-2; D remains ambiguous. The CDR3 totals 15 residues. Germline-derived CDR1 and CDR2 are SGHVS and FNYEAQ. The V gene lost 7 bases and the J gene lost 4 bases, with 16 bases spanning the gap. CDR3 in DNA: TGTGCCAGCACCCGCGATAGCACGTTCACCGGGGAGCTGTTTTTT. The encoded protein is CASTRDSTFTGELFF.

Note on this clonotype: A read error may be the cause here, since a much bigger clone is one base away. The chain couples TRBV28 to TRBJ1-6; D call uncertain. The V gene lost 10 bases and the J gene lost 4 bases, with 11 bases spanning the gap. The CDR3 extends over 13 amino acids. CDR1 MDHEN and CDR2 SYDVKM come from the germline V gene. Written as DNA, the CDR3 is TGTGCCATCAGGAGAGGGTATAATTCACCCCTCCACTTT. Residues: CAIRRGYNSPLHF.

In this sample, this clonotype turned up many times. The CDR3 sequence is CAYTGSVTDTQYF. The DNA for the CDR3 is TGTGCCTACACAGGGTCGGTGACAGATACGCAGTATTTT. This sequence joins TRBV30 and TRBJ2-3; possibly TRBD1 for D (6 bases). Trimming took off 7 bases at V and 3 bases at J, with 14 bases between the two ends. Germline V lookup: CDR1 GTSNPN, CDR2 SVGIG (reference sequence). There are 13 residues in the CDR3. Filled out from reference TRBV30 and TRBJ2-3, the complete variable domain reads SQTIHQWPATLVQPVGSPLSLECTVEGTSNPNLYWYRQAAGRGLQLLFYSVGIGQISSEVPQNLSASRPQDRQFILSSKKLLLSDSGFYLCAYTGSVTDTQYFGPGTRLTVL.

The chain employs TRBV28 and TRBJ1-5; no definite D call. CDR3 length: 14 residues. CDR1 is MDHEN, CDR2 SYDVKM, per germline. V was clipped by 5 bases and J by 0 bases, with 8 bases between them. The CDR3 here is CASSNTDSNQPQHF. CDR3 bases: TGTGCCAGCAGTAACACAGATAGCAATCAGCCCCAGCATTTT.

The rearrangement uses TRBV24-1 and TRBJ2-1, with 8 bases aligning to TRBD1. Germline V gives CDR1 KGHDR, CDR2 SFDVKD. Unmatched junction bases numbered 8, after V lost 5 bases and J lost 6 bases. This CDR3 has 15 residues. The CDR3 DNA reads TGTGCCACCAGTGCTGGGGGACAGGTGAGCAATGAGCAGTTCTTC. Its translation: CATSAGGQVSNEQFF.

The V and J genes are TRBV20-1 and TRBJ2-1, with D unresolved. Germline CDR1 and CDR2: DFQATT and SNEGSKA (reference sequence). V was clipped by 0 bases and J by 7 bases, with 13 bases between them. The CDR3 has 14 residues. As DNA, the CDR3 is TGCAGTGCTAGAGATGGAGTACTAACGAATGAGCAGTTCTTC. Its translation is CSARDGVLTNEQFF.

This chain uses TRBV28 with TRBJ2-1; no definite D call. V lost 5 bases and J lost 7, with 9 bases in between. The CDR3 contains 12 residues. CDR1 and CDR2 (germline): MDHEN, SYDVKM. The CDR3 DNA follows: TGTGCCAGCAGTACAGCTTGGAATGAGCAGTTCTTC. This codes for CASSTAWNEQFF.

The chain recombines TRBV24-1 with TRBJ1-5; D may be TRBD1 (5 bases). Trimming removed 2 bases from V and 6 bases from J, with 7 bases in between. CDR3 length: 13 residues. The germline CDR1 and CDR2 sequences are KGHDR and SFDVKD. The CDR3 DNA reads TGTGCCACCAGTGATTACGGGGGTCAGCCCCAGCATTTT. Protein: CATSDYGGQPQHF.

This sequence joins TRBV11-1 and TRBJ1-2; 9 bases are shared with TRBD1. Trimming took 5 bases from V and 3 from J; bases not matched to a gene: 4. CDR3 length equals 14 residues. Germline V gene sequence: CDR1 SGHAT, CDR2 FQDESV (reference sequence). Written as DNA, the CDR3 is TGTGCCAGCAGCGGGACAGGGTCGCACTATGGCTACACCTTC. Encoded protein: CASSGTGSHYGYTF.

In its sample, this clonotype was seen many times. This chain connects TRBV20-1 to TRBJ2-3, with 10 positions matching TRBD1. This CDR3 has 12 amino acids. The V gene's germline CDR1 is DFQATT and CDR2 SNEGSKA (reference sequence). CDR3 protein: CRGTGVGDTQYF. CDR3 DNA: TGCAGGGGGACAGGGGTTGGGGATACGCAGTATTTT.

This clonotype was detected many times. This chain joins TRBV6-2 or TRBV6-3 and TRBJ2-7; D unresolved. The CDR3 runs to 13 residues. Per germline, CDR1 MNHEY and CDR2 SVGEGT. Trimming shortened V by 2 bases and J by 4 bases, and 9 bases separated the two germline ends. The CDR3 loop reads CASSYGDLYEQYF. DNA for the CDR3: TGTGCCAGCAGTTACGGAGACCTGTACGAGCAGTACTTC.

The chain links TRBV6-5 to TRBJ2-2; 11 bases are shared with TRBD2. The J segment lost 4 bases and the V segment lost 4 bases, leaving 14 bases of the junction unmatched. CDR1 and CDR2 from the germline V gene are MNHEY and SVGAGI. CDR3 size: 19 residues. The DNA of the CDR3 is TGTGCCAGCAGTTCCCCTTCTAGCGGGAGGCCGGGGTTCACCGGGGAGCTGTTTTTT. Its protein is CASSSPSSGRPGFTGELFF.

The rearrangement links TRBV7-3 to TRBJ2-3; D may be TRBD2 (7 bases). The CDR3 runs 15 residues. The V gene's germline CDR1 is SGHTA and CDR2 FQGTGA. Between the trimmed V and J ends, which lost 4 bases and 6 bases, there was a span of 17 bases. CDR3 in amino acids: CASSSEGGRRDTQYF. CDR3 in DNA: TGTGCCAGCAGCTCGGAGGGGGGGAGGCGGGATACGCAGTATTTT.

This clonotype showed up many times. The chain uses TRBV11-3 and TRBJ1-4; possible D gene TRBD1, 5 bases. With 8 bases removed from V and 5 bases from J, the gap between germline ends came to 12 bases. CDR3 length: 13 amino acids. In germline, CDR1 is SGHNT, CDR2 YENEEA. The CDR3 nucleotides are TGTGCCAGCTCCCGGGGCGCAAATGAAAAACTGTTTTTT. Translating gives CASSRGANEKLFF.

The chain couples TRBV6-1 to TRBJ1-1; D call uncertain. Germline CDR1 and CDR2: MNHNS and SASEGT. The CDR3 runs 16 residues. V lost 6 bases and J 1 base, leaving 18 bases between the germline ends. For the CDR3, the DNA is TGTGCCAGCAGACCAACACTAATCATGACGAACACTGAAGCTTTCTTT. Encoded protein: CASRPTLIMTNTEAFF.

In this sample, this clonotype turned up many times. The V call is TRBV12-3 or TRBV12-4, the J call TRBJ1-6; no definite D call. The CDR3 loop spans 14 amino acids. The V end lost 3 bases, the J end lost 4 bases, and 7 bases lay between the germline ends. CDR3 sequence (DNA): TGTGCCAGCAGTTTGTCGGGTTATAATTCACCCCTCCACTTT. This gives the protein CASSLSGYNSPLHF.

The genes are TRBV2 and TRBJ1-5; tentatively, D is TRBD1 (5 bases). Germline values: CDR1 SNHLY, CDR2 FYNNEI. This CDR3 contains 14 residues. With 4 bases removed from V and 9 bases from J, the gap between germline ends came to 16 bases. This CDR3 reads CASSGLQGQGPQHF. CDR3 DNA sequence: TGTGCCAGCAGTGGCCTCCAGGGTCAAGGGCCCCAGCATTTT.

This clonotype was found many times. The chain employs TRBV6-1 and TRBJ2-7; 7 nucleotides agree with TRBD2. Trimming took 5 bases from V and 6 from J; bases not matched to a gene: 13. The germline gives CDR1 MNHNS, CDR2 SASEGT. The CDR3 is made up of 15 amino acids. CDR3 amino acids: CASSKGAGTHSEQYF. In nucleotides, the CDR3 is TGTGCCAGCAGTAAAGGAGCGGGGACCCACTCCGAGCAGTACTTC.

In its sample, this clonotype was seen many times. The chain recombines TRBV28 with TRBJ1-2; 10 positions agree with TRBD1. V shed 6 bases, J shed 5 bases, and the junction held 3 bases outside the gene matches. This CDR3 is 13 amino acids long. Per the germline V gene, CDR1 is MDHEN and CDR2 is SYDVKM. CDR3 DNA sequence: TGTGCCAGCAGCATGGGACAGGGGTATGGCTACACCTTC. This codes for CASSMGQGYGYTF.

This chain joins TRBV7-9 and TRBJ2-7, with 8 nucleotides matching TRBD2. The V gene's germline CDR1 is SEHNR and CDR2 FQNEAQ (reference sequence). With V trimmed by 5 bases and J by 4 bases, 7 bases remained unmatched. The CDR3 totals 14 residues. The CDR3 loop is CASSLPGLVYEQYF. The CDR3 region has the DNA TGTGCCAGCAGCCTTCCGGGACTAGTTTACGAGCAGTACTTC.

There are many counts of this clonotype. CDR3 protein: CASSPSGTGVDHEQFF. Here the CDR3 DNA reads TGTGCCAGCAGCCCCTCCGGGACAGGGGTTGATCATGAGCAGTTCTTC. V and J are TRBV13 and TRBJ2-1, with TRBD1 identical over 10 bases. V lost 5 bases and J lost 8; bases outside the gene matches: 12. CDR1 and CDR2 from the germline V gene are PRHDT and FYEKMQ (reference sequence). CDR3 size: 16 residues.

The chain couples TRBV6-1 to TRBJ1-2, with D perhaps matching TRBD1 (5 bases). The length of the CDR3 is 14 residues. Germline V gene sequence: CDR1 MNHNS, CDR2 SASEGT. V was pared by 6 bases and J by 5 bases, with 16 bases between. The CDR3 sequence: CASRRGAAAYGYTF. For the CDR3, the DNA is TGTGCCAGCAGGCGCGGGGCGGCCGCTTATGGCTACACCTTC.

This clonotype was observed a few times. The chain carries TRBV3-1 and TRBJ2-2; no clear D. The CDR3 is 13 amino acids. CDR1 and CDR2 (germline): LGHDT, YNNKEL (reference sequence). Deletions cut 4 bases from V and 7 bases from J, with 10 bases between. The CDR3 is CASSRSGGGELFF. CDR3 nucleotide sequence: TGTGCCAGCAGCCGGTCGGGTGGCGGGGAGCTGTTTTTT.

The chain joins TRBV25-1 to TRBJ2-1; D is perhaps TRBD2 (6 bases). V lost 3 bases and J lost 7, with 19 bases in between. Germline V gives CDR1 MGHDK, CDR2 SYGVNS. The CDR3 is 16 amino acids. CDR3 sequence (DNA): TGTGCCAGCAGTGACCCCCGACGGGGGTCGGCAAATGAGCAGTTCTTC. Its protein is CASSDPRRGSANEQFF.

This clonotype was seen only a few times. The chain links TRBV6-1 to TRBJ2-7, with TRBD1 matching 7 bases. Unmatched junction bases numbered 3, after V lost 4 bases and J lost 3 bases. Germline V gives CDR1 MNHNS, CDR2 SASEGT. The CDR3 consists of 13 residues. The CDR3 is CASSVTGDYEQYF. The CDR3 bases are TGTGCCAGCAGTGTCACAGGGGACTACGAGCAGTACTTC.

The CDR3 reads CSAGEGVLSETQYF. CDR3 nucleotides: TGCAGTGCCGGGGAAGGTGTTCTAAGCGAGACCCAGTACTTC. This chain links TRBV20-1 with TRBJ2-5; TRBD2 might be the D (5 bases). Trimming removed 6 bases from V and 5 bases from J, with 19 bases in between. Germline loops: CDR1 DFQATT, CDR2 SNEGSKA (reference sequence). The CDR3 sequence is 14 residues long.

This clonotype was seen many times. V gene TRBV5-1 combines with J gene TRBJ2-2; 8 bases are a match to TRBD1. This CDR3 is built from 17 residues. With V trimmed by 4 bases and J by 1 base, 9 bases remained unmatched. Germline CDR1 is SGHRS and CDR2 is YFSETQ. CDR3 loop: CASSLTGVVKNTGELFF. The CDR3 bases are TGCGCCAGCAGCCTGACAGGGGTTGTGAAGAACACCGGGGAGCTGTTTTTT. Full variable domain (rest looked up from reference TRBV5-1 and TRBJ2-2): KAGVTQTPRYLIKTRGQQVTLSCSPISGHRSVSWYQQTPGQGLQFLFEYFSETQRNKGNFPGRFSGRQFSNSRSEMNVSTLELGDSALYLCASSLTGVVKNTGELFFGEGSRLTVL.

This clonotype has a count of ten or more. The chain recombines TRBV30 with TRBJ2-1, with 9 bases lining up with TRBD2. The ends lost 0 bases at V and 13 bases at J; junction bases unmatched: 10. Per the germline V gene, CDR1 is GTSNPN and CDR2 is SVGIG (reference sequence). The CDR3 is 14 residues long. In nucleotides, the CDR3 is TGTGCCTGGAGTGTAGATAGCGGGGGACAGTTCCAGTTCTTC. Protein: CAWSVDSGGQFQFF.